What follows are 7 T cell receptor beta chains derived from one specimen sequenced in a study of blood T cells in healthy people across ages. Through a sample-barcoded 5' primer and a J-beta primer mix, a second PCR was run for about 6 to 11 cycles. A single record per CDR3 protein comes from TCRdb applying MiXCR to the 5' RACE reads. The repertoire consists of roughly 1.4 million distinct CDR3 sequences, with roughly 64% occurring once and the leading ten covering 5% to 7%. The sequenced sample consisted of blood. Source of these receptors: a man in his late teens or twenties in good health.

This chain joins TRBV29-1 and TRBJ2-3, with 8 positions matching TRBD2. Germline trimming cut 3 bases from V and 5 bases from J; bases unmatched to any gene: 7. CDR1 is SQVTM and CDR2 is ANQGSEA in the germline V gene. This CDR3 is built from 14 residues. The CDR3 protein is CSVDREGLGDTQYF. CDR3 coding DNA: TGCAGCGTTGATCGGGAGGGCCTGGGAGATACGCAGTATTTT.

The chain combines TRBV5-1 with TRBJ2-5, with TRBD2 matching 14 bases. Germline CDR1 and CDR2: SGHRS and YFSETQ. CDR3 length equals 16 residues. V dropped 4 bases and J dropped 4; count of bases not matched to a gene: 6. The CDR3 region is CASSEGLAGDLETQYF. The CDR3 DNA follows: TGCGCCAGCAGCGAGGGACTAGCGGGAGATTTAGAGACCCAGTACTTC.

This chain joins TRBV27 and TRBJ2-7, with TRBD1 identical over 8 bases. From germline, CDR1 is MNHEY and CDR2 SMNVEV (reference sequence). The CDR3 contains 13 residues. J gave up 6 bases and V 6 bases, and 7 bases lay outside the gene matches. This CDR3 reads CASSIQGDSEQYF. The CDR3 DNA reads TGTGCCAGCAGCATACAGGGGGATAGCGAGCAGTACTTC.

The V call is TRBV27, the J call TRBJ2-7, with 7 positions matching TRBD2. CDR1 is MNHEY and CDR2 is SMNVEV in the germline V gene (reference sequence). The CDR3 runs to 16 residues. V was pared by 8 bases and J by 0 bases, with 13 bases of the junction left unmatched. This CDR3 reads CASGFGRWGGSYEQYF. DNA for the CDR3: TGTGCCAGCGGGTTCGGCCGGTGGGGGGGCTCCTACGAGCAGTACTTC.

This clonotype was seen a few times. This chain joins TRBV4-1 and TRBJ1-2; 8 nucleotides match TRBD1. The CDR3 is made up of 16 amino acids. Looked up from germline, CDR1 is MGHRA and CDR2 is YSYEKL. V lost 1 base, J lost 2 bases, and 6 bases stayed unmatched. As DNA, the CDR3 is TGCGCCAGCAGCCAAGTGGCCGGGACAGGAAACTATGGCTACACCTTC. This sequence encodes CASSQVAGTGNYGYTF.

V is TRBV20-1 and J is TRBJ2-1, with 8 bases lining up with TRBD1. J lost 10 bases, V lost 2 bases, and 10 bases had no gene match. There are 14 residues in the CDR3. Germline values: CDR1 DFQATT, CDR2 SNEGSKA (reference sequence). CDR3 coding DNA: TGCAGTGCTAGAAGGGACAGGCCACGTCGGGAGCAGTTCTTC. Amino acid sequence: CSARRDRPRREQFF.

The chain links TRBV7-9 to TRBJ2-7, with D perhaps matching TRBD1 or TRBD2 (5 bases each). The germline V and J ends were trimmed by 10 bases and 3 bases, with 16 bases remaining between them. There are 13 residues in the CDR3. Germline values: CDR1 SEHNR, CDR2 FQNEAQ (reference sequence). Written as DNA, the CDR3 is TGTGCCACCTCGCTTAGGGACGGCTACGAGCAGTACTTC. Residues: CATSLRDGYEQYF.